These 20 T cell receptor beta chains were all obtained from the same sample, sequenced in a study of T cells after posttransplantation cyclophosphamide. This table comes from immunoSEQ multiplex PCR, and its TCRdb copy is limited to in-frame clones, with some not included. Counted here are around 4,000 clones, 62% occurring once; the ten biggest clones make up just under 25%. The specimen was memory CD8+ T cells sorted from blood. These receptors were collected from a man aged 25 to 40 in good health and a related stem cell transplant donor.

This clone is medium-sized (0.01 to 0.1%) by share. The chain recombines TRBV5-1 with TRBJ1-2; tentatively, D is TRBD1 (6 bases). Trimming stripped 8 bases from V and 5 bases from J, with 16 bases between. Germline V CDR1 and CDR2: SGHRS, YFSETQ. This CDR3 has 13 residues. CDR3 in DNA: TGCGCCAGTCGACCCGGGGGGCTATATGGCTACACCTTC. This encodes CASRPGGLYGYTF.

The chain has TRBV7-2 and TRBJ2-3, with unresolved D. Germline V gene data show CDR1 as SGHTA and CDR2 as FQGNSA. The V and J ends lost 2 bases and 0 bases respectively, with 6 bases between them. CDR3 length equals 14 residues. The CDR3 DNA reads as TGTGCCAGCAGCTTATCCCCTAGCACAGATACGCAGTATTTT. Amino acid sequence: CASSLSPSTDTQYF.

The gene calls are TRBV12-5 and TRBJ2-7; a weak D match, TRBD1 (6 bases). CDR3 length equals 12 residues. Germline CDR1 LGHNT, CDR2 FRNRAP. The V and J ends lost 6 bases and 3 bases respectively, with 9 bases between them. The CDR3 sequence: CASGPGVYEQYF. DNA for the CDR3: TGTGCTAGTGGGCCAGGGGTCTACGAGCAGTACTTC.

V usage is TRBV28 and J usage is TRBJ2-5; the match to TRBD1 covers 8 bases. V lost 4 bases, J lost 1 base, and 5 bases stayed unmatched. The CDR3 is 15 residues long. Per germline, CDR1 MDHEN and CDR2 SYDVKM. CDR3 in amino acids: CASSSTGAPQETQYF. CDR3 nucleotide sequence: TGTGCCAGCAGTTCGACAGGGGCCCCCCAAGAGACCCAGTACTTC.

The gene calls are TRBV6-5 and TRBJ2-7, with a possible D match to TRBD2 (5 bases). Looked up from germline, CDR1 is MNHEY and CDR2 is SVGAGI. V was cut by 4 bases and J by 7 bases, with 17 bases left in between. CDR3 length equals 14 residues. The CDR3 bases are TGTGCCAGCAGTTCCTTCACCGGTACGGGAGAGCAGTACTTC. Translated: CASSSFTGTGEQYF.

This clone was recorded only once. The rearrangement links TRBV2 to TRBJ1-5, with 9 nucleotides matching TRBD1. The V gene end was trimmed by 3 bases and the J gene end by 5 bases; junction bases not matched to a gene: 2. CDR3 length equals 14 residues. Germline CDR1 is SNHLY and CDR2 is FYNNEI. CDR3 nucleotide sequence: TGTGCCAGCAGTGATGGACAGGGGTATCAGCCCCAGCATTTT. It codes for CASSDGQGYQPQHF.

The chain links TRBV27 to TRBJ2-7; 9 bases fit TRBD1. This CDR3 contains 15 residues. CDR1 is MNHEY and CDR2 is SMNVEV in the germline V gene (reference sequence). Trimming removed 5 bases from V and 3 bases from J; junction bases left unmatched: 8. CDR3: CASSLGTGLIYEQYF. Here the CDR3 DNA reads TGTGCCAGCAGTCTCGGGACAGGGTTGATCTACGAGCAGTACTTC.

V is TRBV28 and J is TRBJ2-7, with D possibly TRBD2 on 6 matching bases. The ends were cut back, 2 bases at V and 2 bases at J, with 13 bases in the middle. Germline V gives CDR1 MDHEN, CDR2 SYDVKM. The CDR3 length is 15 residues. Written as DNA, the CDR3 is TGTGCCAGCAGTTTAATGGGGGGAGTCACCTACGAGCAGTACTTC. This translates into CASSLMGGVTYEQYF.

This clone was counted once. This chain uses TRBV6-6 with TRBJ1-3; D is unresolved. This CDR3 comprises 15 residues. The V end lost 0 bases, the J end lost 0 bases, and 6 bases lay between the germline ends. Germline V gene data show CDR1 as MNHNY and CDR2 as SVGAGI (reference sequence). The CDR3 spells CASSYSEVSGNTIYF. CDR3 in DNA: TGTGCCAGCAGTTACTCTGAGGTCTCTGGAAACACCATATATTTT.

A few counts support this clone. The J gene is TRBJ1-1, the V gene TRBV2; 7 bases are a match to TRBD1. This CDR3 is built from 14 residues. The junction had 6 bases not matched to a gene; V was cut back by 7 bases and J by 1 base. Germline V gene data show CDR1 as SNHLY and CDR2 as FYNNEI. The CDR3 nucleotides read TGTGCCAGCACCTACAGGACAGGGAACACTGAAGCTTTCTTT. It codes for CASTYRTGNTEAFF.

This clone was counted between two and nine times. This chain uses TRBV4-2 with TRBJ2-7; D might be TRBD2 (7 bases). The CDR3 sequence is 17 residues long. The ends were cut back, 2 bases at V and 4 bases at J, with 21 bases in the middle. Per the germline V gene, CDR1 is LGHNA and CDR2 is YNFKEQ. The CDR3 loop reads CASSQSFEGGGSYEQYF. DNA of the CDR3: TGTGCCAGCAGCCAATCCTTTGAGGGGGGGGGCTCGTACGAGCAGTACTTC.

V gene TRBV12-5 combines with J gene TRBJ1-1, with D possibly TRBD1 on 6 matching bases. Deletions cut 2 bases from V and 5 bases from J, with 12 bases between. The germline gives CDR1 LGHNT, CDR2 FRNRAP. The CDR3 loop spans 14 amino acids. The CDR3 DNA reads as TGTGCTAGTGGTTTGATGGGGGCCGAAACTGAAGCTTTCTTT. It yields the protein CASGLMGAETEAFF.

This clone turned up a few times. This chain uses TRBV5-8 with TRBJ2-1; perhaps TRBD2 as D (5 bases). Trimming removed 5 bases at V and 2 bases at J, with 11 bases between. CDR1 and CDR2 (germline): SGHTS, YDEGEE. The CDR3 totals 14 residues. DNA of the CDR3: TGTGCCAGCAGACCGGCGGGCGCCTACAATGAGCAGTTCTTC. It translates to CASRPAGAYNEQFF.

This clone was seen more than once but under ten times. Within the sample, other DNA sequences also encode this same CDR3. The rearrangement uses TRBV9 and TRBJ2-7; D remains ambiguous. From germline, CDR1 is SGDLS and CDR2 YYNGEE. The CDR3 is 15 amino acids. V lost 8 bases and J 4 bases, leaving 22 bases between the germline ends. The CDR3 DNA reads as TGTGCCAGTTTCATCGAACAGAAGACGGCATACGAGCAGTACTTC. Amino acid sequence: CASFIEQKTAYEQYF.

V gene TRBV7-9 combines with J gene TRBJ2-5; 8 bases agree with TRBD2. Looked up from germline, CDR1 is SEHNR and CDR2 is FQNEAQ (reference sequence). The length of the CDR3 is 15 residues. The trim removed 8 bases at V and 3 bases at J, leaving 11 bases unmatched. The DNA for the CDR3 is TGTGCCAGCGGGGCGGGGGGCTCAAATAAAGAGACCCAGTACTTC. Its translation is CASGAGGSNKETQYF.

This chain uses TRBV4-3 with TRBJ2-2, with a possible D match to TRBD2 (6 bases). The CDR3 is 15 amino acids. Germline assignment: CDR1 LGHNA and CDR2 YSLEER. Deletions cut 2 bases from V and 4 bases from J, with 11 bases between. CDR3 protein: CASSQSNGGTGELFF. CDR3 in DNA: TGCGCCAGCAGCCAATCTAACGGGGGCACCGGGGAGCTGTTTTTT.

This clone was picked up a small number of times. The sample contains more than one DNA sequence encoding this CDR3. This chain's CDR3 is CASSIGQGTAYEQYF. The CDR3 DNA is TGTGCCAGTAGTATCGGGCAGGGGACGGCATACGAGCAGTACTTC. The chain links TRBV9 to TRBJ2-7; the D gene is possibly TRBD1 (6 bases). The CDR3 loop spans 15 amino acids. Germline-derived CDR1 and CDR2 are SGDLS and YYNGEE. The V and J ends lost 8 bases and 4 bases respectively, with 22 bases between them.

The chain is built from TRBV4-1 and TRBJ2-3; TRBD1 matches at 7 bases. Unmatched junction bases numbered 16, after V lost 4 bases and J lost 0 bases. Germline V gene data show CDR1 as MGHRA and CDR2 as YSYEKL. CDR3 length equals 19 residues. The CDR3 region is CASSRERHGTVSSTDTQYF. The CDR3 DNA is TGCGCCAGCAGCCGGGAGAGGCATGGGACAGTCTCTAGCACAGATACGCAGTATTTT.

The V and J genes are TRBV10-3 and TRBJ2-3, with TRBD1 identical over 9 bases. With V trimmed by 3 bases and J by 1 base, 5 bases remained unmatched. This CDR3 has 16 amino acids. The germline CDR1 and CDR2 sequences are ENHRY and SYGVKD. This CDR3 is CAISESRTGGTDTQYF. The CDR3 DNA reads TGTGCCATCAGTGAAAGTCGGACAGGGGGCACAGATACGCAGTATTTT.

This chain uses TRBV6-4 with TRBJ2-3, with 9 bases aligning to TRBD2. CDR3 length: 14 residues. Trimming took 4 bases from V and 1 from J; bases not matched to a gene: 0. The germline gives CDR1 MRHNA, CDR2 SNTAGT. CDR3 loop: CASSASGGTDTQYF. The CDR3 region has the DNA TGTGCCAGCAGTGCTAGCGGGGGCACAGATACGCAGTATTTT.